This passage covers 21 T cell receptor beta chains from one sample sequenced in a study of cytomegalovirus exposure and HLA in healthy donors. The study ran its PCR with 60 Vbeta and 13 Jbeta primers. Repertoires were generated with immunoSEQ multiplex PCR, while TCRdb's copy carries only in-frame clones and drops some. The data contain approximately 170,000 clones, roughly 80% of them singletons. The source material was PBMCs. All receptors derive from a young woman in good health and CMV-seronegative.

The chain recombines TRBV15 with TRBJ2-2; TRBD1 might be the D (6 bases). The CDR3 extends over 14 amino acids. Germline lookup yields CDR1 LNHNV and CDR2 YYDKDF (reference sequence). Deletions cut 0 bases from V and 8 bases from J, with 10 bases between. CDR3 amino acids: CATSRDGTSGELFF. As DNA, the CDR3 is TGTGCCACCAGCAGAGATGGGACATCAGGGGAGCTGTTTTTT.

V is TRBV30 and J is TRBJ1-1; D ambiguous. CDR1 is GTSNPN, CDR2 SVGIG, per germline (reference sequence). This CDR3 region has 13 residues. Trimming stripped 0 bases from V and 1 base from J, with 6 bases between. Here the CDR3 reads CAWSVAENTEAFF. Written as DNA, the CDR3 is TGTGCCTGGAGTGTAGCCGAGAACACTGAAGCTTTCTTT.

V gene TRBV30 combines with J gene TRBJ1-1; 7 nucleotides match TRBD1. The V segment lost 5 bases and the J segment 1 base; nucleotides outside the gene matches: 4. The CDR3 runs 13 residues. Per the germline V gene, CDR1 is GTSNPN and CDR2 is SVGIG (reference sequence). The CDR3 sequence is CAWEGTANTEAFF. The CDR3 DNA sequence: TGTGCCTGGGAAGGGACAGCGAACACTGAAGCTTTCTTT.

This clone was detected once. The V and J genes are TRBV2 and TRBJ1-1; D is unclear. The CDR3 length is 13 residues. Deletions cut 7 bases from V and 0 bases from J, with 9 bases between. Per the germline V gene, CDR1 is SNHLY and CDR2 is FYNNEI. The CDR3 nucleotides read TGTGCCAGCATTCCCGACATGAACACTGAAGCTTTCTTT. Translated, it gives CASIPDMNTEAFF.

The V and J genes are TRBV29-1 and TRBJ2-7; a possible D gene is TRBD1 (6 bases). Germline CDR1 reads SQVTM; CDR2 reads ANQGSEA. This CDR3 has 12 amino acids. Trimming stripped 6 bases from V and 10 bases from J, with 19 bases between. CDR3 coding DNA: TGCAGCGTAGGGTACGGGACAATTAACCAGTACTTC. It encodes CSVGYGTINQYF.

The rearrangement joins TRBV7-2 to TRBJ1-5; possibly TRBD1 for D (5 bases). Looked up from germline, CDR1 is SGHTA and CDR2 is FQGNSA. The CDR3 covers 12 residues. Trimming took 5 bases from V and 4 from J, leaving 6 bases between them. This CDR3 reads CASSRQNQPQHF. In DNA, the CDR3 is TGTGCCAGCAGCCGACAGAATCAGCCCCAGCATTTT.

V gene TRBV19 combines with J gene TRBJ1-2, with TRBD1 as a possible D gene (5 bases). V was clipped by 10 bases and J by 4 bases, with 16 bases between them. The V gene's germline CDR1 is LNHDA and CDR2 SQIVND (reference sequence). The CDR3 totals 13 residues. The CDR3 is CATKEGKGYGYTF. CDR3 bases: TGTGCCACCAAGGAGGGGAAGGGCTATGGCTACACCTTC.

J is TRBJ2-7 and V is TRBV5-1, with TRBD2 matching 10 bases. The CDR3 is 15 residues long. Trimming took 4 bases from V and 5 from J; bases not matched to a gene: 9. The V gene's germline CDR1 is SGHRS and CDR2 YFSETQ. CDR3 in DNA: TGCGCCAGCAGCGGACCAATAGCGGGGGGTAACGAGCAGTACTTC. It translates to CASSGPIAGGNEQYF. The variable domain in full, with the rest retrieved from reference TRBV5-1 and TRBJ2-7, is KAGVTQTPRYLIKTRGQQVTLSCSPISGHRSVSWYQQTPGQGLQFLFEYFSETQRNKGNFPGRFSGRQFSNSRSEMNVSTLELGDSALYLCASSGPIAGGNEQYFGPGTRLTVT.

The J gene is TRBJ2-7, the V gene TRBV6-6; no firm D call. Trimming cost V 2 bases and J 7 bases, with 15 bases left between them. The CDR3 extends over 14 amino acids. Germline CDR1 and CDR2: MNHNY and SVGAGI (reference sequence). This CDR3 is CASSYISGAEEQYF. DNA for the CDR3: TGTGCCAGCAGTTACATTTCGGGTGCGGAAGAGCAGTACTTC.

The chain joins TRBV7-2 to TRBJ1-1; D is unclear. The germline CDR1 and CDR2 sequences are SGHTA and FQGNSA. The V gene lost 5 bases and the J gene lost 2 bases, with 12 bases spanning the gap. CDR3 length: 14 residues. The CDR3: CASSPSEPNTEAFF. The CDR3 bases are TGTGCCAGCAGCCCTTCGGAGCCAAACACTGAAGCTTTCTTT.

In the case of this clone: This sample also contains other DNA sequences that code for the same CDR3. V is TRBV28 and J is TRBJ1-5, with a tentative D call TRBD1 (5 bases). Germline CDR1 is MDHEN and CDR2 is SYDVKM. Deletions cut 6 bases from V and 2 bases from J, with 5 bases between. The CDR3 loop spans 12 amino acids. CDR3 DNA: TGTGCCAGCAGGACAGGCAATCAGCCCCAGCATTTT. Amino acid sequence: CASRTGNQPQHF.

This clone was counted a few times. The V call is TRBV7-6, the J call TRBJ1-1, with TRBD1 identical over 8 bases. The CDR3 is 15 amino acids. Unmatched junction bases numbered 6, after V lost 4 bases and J lost 2 bases. Germline loops: CDR1 SGHVS, CDR2 FNYEAQ. CDR3 loop: CASSSQDRANTEAFF. The DNA of the CDR3 is TGTGCCAGCAGCTCCCAGGACAGGGCAAACACTGAAGCTTTCTTT.

This clone was seen a few times. The V gene is TRBV9, the J gene TRBJ2-3; 11 nucleotides match TRBD2. The CDR3 loop spans 15 amino acids. Trimming removed 3 bases from V and 5 bases from J; junction bases left unmatched: 5. Germline CDR1 is SGDLS and CDR2 is YYNGEE. Here the CDR3 reads CASSGTSGSVDTQYF. The CDR3 coding sequence is TGTGCCAGCAGCGGTACTAGCGGGAGTGTAGATACGCAGTATTTT. The full variable domain, with the rest looked up from reference TRBV9 and TRBJ2-3, is DSGVTQTPKHLITATGQRVTLRCSPRSGDLSVYWYQQSLDQGLQFLIQYYNGEERAKGNILERFSAQQFPDLHSELNLSSLELGDSALYFCASSGTSGSVDTQYFGPGTRLTVL.

The chain links TRBV2 to TRBJ1-5; 8 bases match TRBD1. Germline loops: CDR1 SNHLY, CDR2 FYNNEI. The V segment lost 5 bases and the J segment 4 bases; nucleotides outside the gene matches: 10. The CDR3 sequence is 16 residues long. As DNA, the CDR3 is TGTGCCAGCAGTACCTACAGGGGGTTAAAGAATCAGCCCCAGCATTTT. Protein sequence: CASSTYRGLKNQPQHF.

The genes are TRBV5-6 and TRBJ2-3; D may be TRBD2 (6 bases). V was cut by 2 bases and J by 5 bases, with 15 bases left in between. The CDR3 has 15 residues. In germline, CDR1 is SGHDT, CDR2 YYEEEE. The CDR3: CASSLRGPGGDTQYF. The CDR3, as DNA: TGTGCCAGCAGCTTAAGGGGCCCCGGGGGAGATACGCAGTATTTT.

The chain is built from TRBV28 and TRBJ1-1; D remains unclear. Trimming took off 2 bases at V and 1 base at J, with 11 bases between the two ends. Germline loops: CDR1 MDHEN, CDR2 SYDVKM. This CDR3 has 15 residues. CDR3 coding DNA: TGTGCCAGCAGTTTACAGATCGTGGCGAACACTGAAGCTTTCTTT. Translating gives CASSLQIVANTEAFF.

The V call is TRBV19, the J call TRBJ2-1; TRBD1 aligns across 8 bases. The length of the CDR3 is 17 residues. CDR1 is LNHDA and CDR2 is SQIVND in the germline V gene (reference sequence). With V trimmed by 4 bases and J by 4 bases, 12 bases remained unmatched. DNA of the CDR3: TGTGCCAGTAGTAGACAGGGGACTCTGTCGAATTACAATGAGCAGTTCTTC. Encoded protein: CASSRQGTLSNYNEQFF. Based on the CDR3 plus reference TRBV19 and TRBJ2-1, the full variable domain is DGGITQSPKYLFRKEGQNVTLSCEQNLNHDAMYWYRQDPGQGLRLIYYSQIVNDFQKGDIAEGYSVSREKKESFPLTVTSAQKNPTAFYLCASSRQGTLSNYNEQFFGPGTRLTVL.

This chain links TRBV18 with TRBJ1-3, with D possibly being TRBD1 (5 bases). The germline V gene encodes CDR1 KGHSH and CDR2 LQKENI. With 6 bases removed from V and 0 bases from J, the gap between germline ends came to 9 bases. CDR3 size: 14 residues. The CDR3 spells CASSDSVSGNTIYF. The CDR3 nucleotides are TGTGCCAGCTCCGACAGCGTCTCTGGAAACACCATATATTTT. Drawing the rest from reference TRBV18 and TRBJ1-3, the complete variable domain is NAGVMQNPRHLVRRRGQEARLRCSPMKGHSHVYWYRQLPEEGLKFMVYLQKENIIDESGMPKERFSAEFPKEGPSILRIQQVVRGDSAAYFCASSDSVSGNTIYFGEGSWLTVV.

The chain carries TRBV27 and TRBJ2-7; D might be TRBD1 (5 bases). Germline CDR1 reads MNHEY; CDR2 reads SMNVEV (reference sequence). CDR3 length equals 13 residues. V lost 3 bases and J 0 bases, leaving 6 bases between the germline ends. CDR3 protein: CASSLDTSYEQYF. The CDR3 bases are TGTGCCAGCAGTTTGGACACCTCCTACGAGCAGTACTTC.

The table lists this clone with a few counts. The chain combines TRBV6-5 with TRBJ1-1; no definite D call. Germline CDR1 reads MNHEY; CDR2 reads SVGAGI. The length of the CDR3 is 13 residues. V shed 8 bases and J shed 3 bases, with 13 bases lying between them. CDR3 nucleotides: TGTGCCAGCGGCGCACAAGGAGACACTGAAGCTTTCTTT. This translates into CASGAQGDTEAFF.

This clone was observed a handful of times. This sequence joins TRBV5-5 and TRBJ2-7; D is perhaps TRBD2 (6 bases). CDR3 length: 13 amino acids. Germline V gives CDR1 SGHKS, CDR2 YYEKEE (reference sequence). V dropped 6 bases and J dropped 3 bases, with 13 bases sitting between them. Here the CDR3 reads CASTPGLLYEQYF. In DNA, the CDR3 is TGTGCCAGCACCCCGGGACTGCTCTACGAGCAGTACTTC.